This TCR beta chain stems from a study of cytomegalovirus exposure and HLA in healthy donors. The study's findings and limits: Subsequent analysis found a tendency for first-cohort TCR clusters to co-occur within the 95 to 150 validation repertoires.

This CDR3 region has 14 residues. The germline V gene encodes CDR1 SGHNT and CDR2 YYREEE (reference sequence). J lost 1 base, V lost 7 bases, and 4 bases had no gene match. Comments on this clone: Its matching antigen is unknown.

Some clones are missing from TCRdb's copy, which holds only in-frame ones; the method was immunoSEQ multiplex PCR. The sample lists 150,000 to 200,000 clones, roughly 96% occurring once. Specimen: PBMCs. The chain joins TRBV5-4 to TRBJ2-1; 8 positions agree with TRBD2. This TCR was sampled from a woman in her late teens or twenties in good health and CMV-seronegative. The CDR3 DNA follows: TGTGCCAGCCATAGCGGGGATTCCTACAATGAGCAGTTCTTC. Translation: CASHSGDSYNEQFF.